This TCR beta chain was sequenced for a study of OX40 agonist ivuxolimab in advanced cancers. Clones were read by immunoSEQ multiplex PCR, and TCRdb kept only the in-frame ones, dropping some. This sample has several thousand clones, with around two thirds found just once. Of note for this clone: Its matching antigen is unknown.

Study-level results: Antigen specificity remained undetermined for the expanded peripheral T cells. Some patients who did not respond also had low normalized T-cell clonal expansion. More expanded clones were found, on average, in CD8+ than in CD4+ T cells. By week 6 at 0.1 to 3.0 mg/kg, blood CD4+ and CD8+ T cells had expanded clonally.

CDR1 and CDR2 from the germline V gene are MNHEY and SMNVEV (reference sequence). CDR3 length equals 16 residues. Trimming cost V 1 base and J 10 bases, with 23 bases left between them. The sequence was obtained from an adult with an advanced solid tumor such as melanoma, head and neck, liver or kidney cancer. The chain recombines TRBV27 with TRBJ2-7, with D perhaps given as TRBD1 or TRBD2 (5 bases each). Sequencing was performed on CD4+ or CD8+ T cells sorted from blood, taken in a trial of the OX40 agonist ivuxolimab. The CDR3 coding sequence is TGTGCCAGCAGTTTATTGGGGGTAAAGGATAGATTGATTCAGTACTTC. Its protein is CASSLLGVKDRLIQYF.